These 18 T cell receptor beta chains were all obtained from the same sample, sequenced in a study of vaccination effects on CD4 cells after COVID-19. The assay was immunoSEQ multiplex PCR, and TCRdb's table has in-frame clones only and misses some. The sample yields 60,000 to 65,000 clones, approximately 75% seen once. For these TCRs, the target antigens are not known. Within the ViraFEST assay, antigen-specific CD4+ T cells underwent expansion with viral peptide pools prior to sequencing. The culture ran for approximately 10 days, and then CD4+ T cells were isolated. Nucleocapsid antibodies were negative in the vaccine recipients, who had never had SARS-CoV-2 infection. Sequencing was performed on CD4+ T cells from PBMCs cultured with HCoV-OC43 spike peptides, taken before COVID-19 vaccination. Noted subset: HCoV-OC43 spike overlapping peptide pool stimulation. These receptors were collected from a human donor who received a COVID-19 vaccine.

The CDR3 is CATSRDQPPNTIYF. CDR3 DNA sequence: TGTGCCACCAGCAGAGACCAACCACCCAACACCATATATTTT. The chain employs TRBV15 and TRBJ1-3; unclear D gene. The CDR3 is 14 amino acids. V lost 0 bases and J lost 7, with 10 bases in between. Germline CDR1 LNHNV, CDR2 YYDKDF (reference sequence).

The rearrangement uses TRBV18 and TRBJ2-1, with TRBD2 identical over 11 bases. The CDR3 runs 15 residues. V lost 4 bases, J lost 2 bases, and 1 base stayed unmatched. CDR1 is KGHSH, CDR2 LQKENI, per germline. This CDR3 is CASSHSGGAYNEQFF. The CDR3 DNA reads as TGTGCCAGCTCACATAGCGGGGGGGCCTACAATGAGCAGTTCTTC.

V usage is TRBV5-1 and J usage is TRBJ2-1; TRBD1 is a possible D gene (6 bases). The CDR3 extends over 13 amino acids. Germline V gene sequence: CDR1 SGHRS, CDR2 YFSETQ. Deletions cut 4 bases from V and 10 bases from J, with 15 bases between. CDR3 DNA: TGCGCCAGCAGCGGACGACAGGACAGCGAGCAGTTCTTC. This gives the protein CASSGRQDSEQFF.

The J gene is TRBJ1-2, the V gene TRBV9; TRBD1 is a possible D gene (5 bases). The V gene's germline CDR1 is SGDLS and CDR2 YYNGEE. The CDR3 runs 14 residues. V lost 4 bases and J 6 bases, leaving 16 bases between the germline ends. The CDR3 region is CASSPRRDGNGYTF. The CDR3 bases are TGTGCCAGCAGCCCCCGACGGGACGGGAATGGCTACACCTTC.

V and J are TRBV19 and TRBJ2-2; the D gene is possibly TRBD2 (7 bases). Germline lookup yields CDR1 LNHDA and CDR2 SQIVND (reference sequence). The CDR3 totals 17 residues. With 0 bases removed from V and 6 bases from J, the gap between germline ends came to 17 bases. CDR3 amino acids: CASSIDGRGGPAGELFF. CDR3 nucleotides: TGTGCCAGTAGTATAGATGGGAGGGGGGGGCCCGCCGGGGAGCTGTTTTTT.

The rearrangement links TRBV5-1 to TRBJ2-3; tentatively, D is TRBD1 (7 bases). This CDR3 has 14 residues. V lost 5 bases to trimming and J lost 2 bases, with 12 bases between them. Germline V gives CDR1 SGHRS, CDR2 YFSETQ. In DNA, the CDR3 is TGCGCCAGCAGGGGGGGACAGACCACAGATACGCAGTATTTT. It translates to CASRGGQTTDTQYF.

The CDR3 DNA reads TGTGCCAGCAGCCTCAGAGAGAGCTTTCCAAATTCACCCCTCCACTTT. Amino acid sequence: CASSLRESFPNSPLHF. The chain is built from TRBV3-1 (or the pseudogene TRBV3-2) and TRBJ1-6; D remains unclear. Germline CDR1 reads LGHDT; CDR2 reads YNNKEL (reference sequence). V was shortened by 4 bases and J by 7 bases, with 17 bases between the two germline ends. The CDR3 runs to 16 residues.

The V and J genes are TRBV2 and TRBJ2-5; 9 positions agree with TRBD1. J gave up 5 bases and V 6 bases, and 4 bases lay outside the gene matches. The CDR3 has 13 amino acids. Germline V gives CDR1 SNHLY, CDR2 FYNNEI. The CDR3 loop is CASRGQGGETQYF. The DNA of the CDR3 is TGTGCCAGCAGGGGACAGGGTGGGGAGACCCAGTACTTC.

This clone was seen more than once but under ten times. The chain couples TRBV19 to TRBJ1-6; a weak D match, TRBD1 (5 bases). Germline lookup yields CDR1 LNHDA and CDR2 SQIVND (reference sequence). This CDR3 is 14 amino acids long. Trimming shortened V by 7 bases and J by 5 bases, and 12 bases separated the two germline ends. DNA of the CDR3: TGTGCCAGTACCCGGGACTCTAATAATTCACCCCTCCACTTT. Translating gives CASTRDSNNSPLHF.

The chain has TRBV24-1 and TRBJ2-3, with TRBD1 identical over 9 bases. With 3 bases clipped from V and 1 base from J, the junction kept 16 bases outside the gene matches. Germline loops: CDR1 KGHDR, CDR2 SFDVKD. There are 20 residues in the CDR3. CDR3 DNA sequence: TGTGCCACCAGTGATCCGGGACAGGGTACCCCAATTTTTGGCACAGATACGCAGTATTTT. It yields the protein CATSDPGQGTPIFGTDTQYF.

This clone was seen only a few times. This rearrangement joins TRBV2 to TRBJ1-2, with D possibly matching TRBD1 (5 bases). The CDR3 is made up of 14 amino acids. Trimming stripped 5 bases from V and 4 bases from J, with 14 bases between. From germline, CDR1 is SNHLY and CDR2 FYNNEI. The CDR3 spells CASSRLRGGYGYTF. Here the CDR3 DNA reads TGTGCCAGCAGTCGCTTGAGGGGTGGCTATGGCTACACCTTC.

This clone was found a few times. The chain has TRBV3-1 (or the pseudogene TRBV3-2) and TRBJ1-1, with unresolved D. The V gene lost 1 base and the J gene lost 4 bases, with 7 bases spanning the gap. The CDR3 is 13 amino acids. The germline gives CDR1 LGHDT, CDR2 YNNKEL (reference sequence). The CDR3 DNA follows: TGTGCCAGCAGCCAAGCCCTCGCCACTGAAGCTTTCTTT. As protein: CASSQALATEAFF.

The chain combines TRBV5-8 with TRBJ2-3; D possibly corresponds to TRBD2 (6 bases). This CDR3 spans 14 amino acids. Germline loops: CDR1 SGHTS, CDR2 YDEGEE. V lost 2 bases to trimming and J lost 6 bases, with 13 bases between them. Here the CDR3 reads CASSFQGLEDTQYF. In DNA, the CDR3 is TGTGCCAGCAGCTTCCAGGGACTTGAGGATACGCAGTATTTT.

This clone was detected a few times. The rearrangement links TRBV7-2 to TRBJ1-2; D not resolved. The CDR3 consists of 14 residues. Looked up from germline, CDR1 is SGHTA and CDR2 is FQGNSA. With 1 base removed from V and 0 bases from J, the gap between germline ends came to 6 bases. The CDR3: CASSLDSANYGYTF. CDR3 bases: TGTGCCAGCAGCTTAGACTCAGCTAACTATGGCTACACCTTC. The whole variable domain, filled in from reference TRBV7-2 and TRBJ1-2, reads GAGVSQSPSNKVTEKGKDVELRCDPISGHTALYWYRQSLGQGLEFLIYFQGNSAPDKSGLPSDRFSAERTGGSVSTLTIQRTQQEDSAVYLCASSLDSANYGYTFGSGTRLTVV.

The sample holds a few counts of this clone. V and J are TRBV30 and TRBJ1-5; the D gene is possibly TRBD1 (5 bases). The V gene's germline CDR1 is GTSNPN and CDR2 SVGIG (reference sequence). This CDR3 comprises 15 residues. With 1 base removed from V and 0 bases from J, the gap between germline ends came to 10 bases. CDR3 amino acids: CAWSEGINSNQPQHF. Written as DNA, the CDR3 is TGTGCCTGGAGTGAGGGGATTAATAGCAATCAGCCCCAGCATTTT.

This rearrangement joins TRBV6-4 to TRBJ2-1; 8 bases are a match to TRBD2. This CDR3 has 16 amino acids. With V trimmed by 0 bases and J by 4 bases, 5 bases remained unmatched. The germline V gene has CDR1 MRHNA and CDR2 SNTAGT. For the CDR3, the DNA is TGTGCCAGCAGTGACTCAGGCGGGGGGAAATACAATGAGCAGTTCTTC. Translated, it gives CASSDSGGGKYNEQFF.

This clone was found a few times. This chain uses TRBV28 with TRBJ1-2, with 9 nucleotides matching TRBD1. CDR3 length: 15 residues. V lost 5 bases to trimming and J lost 11 bases; unmatched junction nucleotides: 15. CDR1 MDHEN and CDR2 SYDVKM come from the germline V gene. CDR3 sequence: CASSTSAGTGIGYTF. The CDR3 DNA reads TGTGCCAGCAGTACCTCAGCCGGGACAGGGATCGGGTACACCTTC.

The chain recombines TRBV19 with TRBJ1-2; possible D gene TRBD1, 5 bases. CDR3 size: 15 residues. Trimming removed 4 bases at V and 2 bases at J, with 14 bases between. The germline V gene encodes CDR1 LNHDA and CDR2 SQIVND (reference sequence). Here the CDR3 reads CASSKGTGSNYGYTF. The CDR3 DNA reads as TGTGCCAGTAGTAAGGGGACTGGATCCAACTATGGCTACACCTTC.